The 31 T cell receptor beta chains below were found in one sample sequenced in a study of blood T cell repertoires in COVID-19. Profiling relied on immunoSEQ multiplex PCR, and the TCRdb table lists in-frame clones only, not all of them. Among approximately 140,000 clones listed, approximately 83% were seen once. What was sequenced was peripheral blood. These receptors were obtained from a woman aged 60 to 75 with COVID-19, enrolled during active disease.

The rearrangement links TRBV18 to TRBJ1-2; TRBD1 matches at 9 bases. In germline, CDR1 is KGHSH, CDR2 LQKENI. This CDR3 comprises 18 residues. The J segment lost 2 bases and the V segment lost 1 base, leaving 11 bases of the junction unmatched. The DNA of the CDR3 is TGTGCCAGCTCACCACTCTCCGGGACAGGGACCCGAAACTATGGCTACACCTTC. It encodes CASSPLSGTGTRNYGYTF.

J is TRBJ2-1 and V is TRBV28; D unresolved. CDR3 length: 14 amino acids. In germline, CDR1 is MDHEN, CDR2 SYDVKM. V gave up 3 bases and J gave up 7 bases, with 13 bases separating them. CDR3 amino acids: CASSFYSIRNEQFF. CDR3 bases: TGTGCCAGCAGTTTTTACAGTATCCGAAATGAGCAGTTCTTC.

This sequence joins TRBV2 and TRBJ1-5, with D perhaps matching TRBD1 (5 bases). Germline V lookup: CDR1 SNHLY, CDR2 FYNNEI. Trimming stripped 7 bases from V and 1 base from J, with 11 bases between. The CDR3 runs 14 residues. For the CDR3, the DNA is TGTGCCAGCAAGGACACCCGGAGCAATCAGCCCCAGCATTTT. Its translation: CASKDTRSNQPQHF.

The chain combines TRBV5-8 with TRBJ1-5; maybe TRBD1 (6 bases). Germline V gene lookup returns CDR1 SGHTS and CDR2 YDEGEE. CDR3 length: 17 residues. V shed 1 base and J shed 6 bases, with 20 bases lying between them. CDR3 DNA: TGTGCCAGCAGCTTGTACCAGGGGCTTTCGCTGGGTCAGCCCCAGCATTTT. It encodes CASSLYQGLSLGQPQHF.

CDR3 sequence reads: CASSRSPGGAYEQYF. Here the CDR3 DNA reads TGTGCCAGCAGCCGTAGCCCCGGGGGGGCCTACGAGCAGTACTTC. The chain recombines TRBV3-1 (or the pseudogene TRBV3-2) with TRBJ2-7; 8 bases are shared with TRBD2. With 4 bases clipped from V and 2 bases from J, the junction kept 7 bases outside the gene matches. Germline-derived CDR1 and CDR2 are LGHDT and YNNKEL (reference sequence). This CDR3 is 15 amino acids long.

The CDR3 region is CASSLGQGNYGYTF. The CDR3 DNA sequence: TGTGCCAGTAGTTTGGGACAGGGAAACTATGGCTACACCTTC. This chain links TRBV19 with TRBJ1-2; the match to TRBD1 covers 9 bases. There are 14 residues in the CDR3. J gave up 2 bases and V 5 bases, and 3 bases lay outside the gene matches. Germline loops: CDR1 LNHDA, CDR2 SQIVND (reference sequence).

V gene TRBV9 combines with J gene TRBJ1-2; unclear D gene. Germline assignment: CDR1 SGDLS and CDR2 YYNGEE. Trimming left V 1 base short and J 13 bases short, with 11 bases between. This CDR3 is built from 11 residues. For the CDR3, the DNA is TGTGCCAGCAGCGTAATGGAGGGCCTCACCTTC. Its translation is CASSVMEGLTF. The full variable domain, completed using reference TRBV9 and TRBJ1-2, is DSGVTQTPKHLITATGQRVTLRCSPRSGDLSVYWYQQSLDQGLQFLIQYYNGEERAKGNILERFSAQQFPDLHSELNLSSLELGDSALYFCASSVMEGLTFGSGTRLTVV.

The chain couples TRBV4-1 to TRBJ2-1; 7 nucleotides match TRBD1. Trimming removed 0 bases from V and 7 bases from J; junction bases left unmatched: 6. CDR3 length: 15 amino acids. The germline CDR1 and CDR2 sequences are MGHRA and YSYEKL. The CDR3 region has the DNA TGCGCCAGCAGCCAAGATCGGGACAGAGGGAATGAGCAGTTCTTC. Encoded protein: CASSQDRDRGNEQFF.

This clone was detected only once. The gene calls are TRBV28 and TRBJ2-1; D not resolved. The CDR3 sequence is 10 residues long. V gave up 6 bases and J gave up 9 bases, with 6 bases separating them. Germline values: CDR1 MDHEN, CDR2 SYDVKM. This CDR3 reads CASRELEQFF. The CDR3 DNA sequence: TGTGCCAGCAGAGAGCTTGAGCAGTTCTTC.

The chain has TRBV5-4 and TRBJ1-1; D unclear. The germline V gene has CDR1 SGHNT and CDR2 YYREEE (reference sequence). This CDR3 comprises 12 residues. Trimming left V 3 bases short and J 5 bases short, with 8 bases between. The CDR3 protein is CASSYGLTEAFF. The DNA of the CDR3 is TGTGCCAGCAGCTATGGCCTGACTGAAGCTTTCTTT.

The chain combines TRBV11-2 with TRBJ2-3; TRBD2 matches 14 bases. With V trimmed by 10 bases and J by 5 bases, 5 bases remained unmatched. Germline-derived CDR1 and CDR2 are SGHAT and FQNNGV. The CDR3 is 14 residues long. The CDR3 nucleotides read TGTGCCACCTCCGGGACTAGCGGGGGAGATACGCAGTATTTT. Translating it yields CATSGTSGGDTQYF.

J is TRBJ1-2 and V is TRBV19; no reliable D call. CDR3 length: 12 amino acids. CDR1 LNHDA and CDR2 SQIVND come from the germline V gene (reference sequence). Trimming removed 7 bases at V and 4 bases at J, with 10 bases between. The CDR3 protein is CASTTDSYGYTF. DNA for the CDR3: TGTGCCAGTACCACGGACTCCTATGGCTACACCTTC.

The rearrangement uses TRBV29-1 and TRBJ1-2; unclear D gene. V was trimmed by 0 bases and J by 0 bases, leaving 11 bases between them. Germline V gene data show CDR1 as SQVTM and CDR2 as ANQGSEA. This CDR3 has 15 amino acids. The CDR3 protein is CSVEEAVSANYGYTF. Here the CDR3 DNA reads TGCAGCGTTGAAGAGGCAGTATCAGCTAACTATGGCTACACCTTC.

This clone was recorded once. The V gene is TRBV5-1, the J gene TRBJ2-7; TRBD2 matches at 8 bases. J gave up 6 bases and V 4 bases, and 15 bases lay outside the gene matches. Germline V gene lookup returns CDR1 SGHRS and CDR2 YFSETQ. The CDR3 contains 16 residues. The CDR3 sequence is CASSLSGGQNPGEQYF. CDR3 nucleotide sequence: TGCGCCAGCAGCCTGTCGGGGGGGCAGAACCCCGGCGAGCAGTACTTC.

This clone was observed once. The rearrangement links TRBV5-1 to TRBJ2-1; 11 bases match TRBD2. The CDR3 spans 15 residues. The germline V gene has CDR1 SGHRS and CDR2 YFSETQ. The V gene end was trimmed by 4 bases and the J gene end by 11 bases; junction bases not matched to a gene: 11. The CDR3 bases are TGCGCCAGCAGCCCAACACCGGGACTAGCGGCCCAGCAGTTCTTC. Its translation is CASSPTPGLAAQQFF.

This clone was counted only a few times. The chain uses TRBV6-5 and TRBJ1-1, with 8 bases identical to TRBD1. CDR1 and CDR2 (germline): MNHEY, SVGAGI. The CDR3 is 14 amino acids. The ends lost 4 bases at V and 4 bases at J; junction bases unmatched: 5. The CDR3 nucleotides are TGTGCCAGCAGTTCCCGGACAGGGTCCACTGAAGCTTTCTTT. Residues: CASSSRTGSTEAFF.

The CDR3, as DNA: TGTGCCATCAGTGAGGGGGGAGGGGATAACTATGGCTACACCTTC. Amino acid sequence: CAISEGGGDNYGYTF. The chain links TRBV10-3 to TRBJ1-2; D possibly corresponds to TRBD1 (5 bases). Germline V gene data show CDR1 as ENHRY and CDR2 as SYGVKD. The CDR3 is 15 amino acids. V gave up 2 bases and J gave up 1 base, with 11 bases separating them.

In DNA, the CDR3 is TGTGCCAGCAGCTTAGGACAATACGAGCAGTTCTTC. This encodes CASSLGQYEQFF. The rearrangement uses TRBV11-3 and TRBJ2-1; D remains unclear. Germline V gives CDR1 SGHNT, CDR2 YENEEA. The V end lost 1 base, the J end lost 10 bases, and 8 bases lay between the germline ends. This CDR3 is 12 amino acids long. Full variable domain (missing parts from reference TRBV11-3 and TRBJ2-1): EAGVVQSPRYKIIEKKQPVAFWCNPISGHNTLYWYLQNLGQGPELLIRYENEEAVDDSQLPKDRFSAERLKGVDSTLKIQPAELGDSAVYLCASSLGQYEQFFGPGTRLTVL.

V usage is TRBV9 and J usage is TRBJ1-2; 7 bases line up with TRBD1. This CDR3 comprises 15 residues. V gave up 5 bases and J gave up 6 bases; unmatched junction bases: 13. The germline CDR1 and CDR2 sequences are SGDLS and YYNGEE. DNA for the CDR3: TGTGCCAGCAGTGCATCTGACAGACAGGGCAATGGCTACACCTTC. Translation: CASSASDRQGNGYTF.

CDR3 sequence: CASSLGRRPTNEKLFF. CDR3 DNA: TGTGCCAGCAGCTTAGGGCGCAGGCCAACTAATGAAAAACTGTTTTTT. The rearrangement links TRBV7-9 to TRBJ1-4; D gene uncertain. This CDR3 comprises 16 residues. Trimming took 1 base from V and 0 from J, leaving 9 bases between them. Per the germline V gene, CDR1 is SEHNR and CDR2 is FQNEAQ (reference sequence).

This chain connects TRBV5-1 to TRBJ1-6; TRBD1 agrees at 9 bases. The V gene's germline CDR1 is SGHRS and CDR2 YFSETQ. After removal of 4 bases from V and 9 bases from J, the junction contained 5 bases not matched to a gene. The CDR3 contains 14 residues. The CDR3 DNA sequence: TGCGCCAGCAGCCCAAGACAGGGGGGTTCACCCCTCCACTTT. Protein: CASSPRQGGSPLHF. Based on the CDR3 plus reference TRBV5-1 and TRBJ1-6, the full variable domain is KAGVTQTPRYLIKTRGQQVTLSCSPISGHRSVSWYQQTPGQGLQFLFEYFSETQRNKGNFPGRFSGRQFSNSRSEMNVSTLELGDSALYLCASSPRQGGSPLHFGNGTRLTVT.

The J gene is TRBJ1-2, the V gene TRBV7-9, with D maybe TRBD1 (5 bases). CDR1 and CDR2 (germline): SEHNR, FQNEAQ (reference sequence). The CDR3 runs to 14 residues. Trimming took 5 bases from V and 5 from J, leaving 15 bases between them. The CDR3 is CASSPSGREYGYTF. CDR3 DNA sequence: TGTGCCAGCAGCCCCTCAGGGAGGGAGTATGGCTACACCTTC.

The CDR3 reads CASSVEPGTQYF. Here the CDR3 DNA reads TGTGCCAGCAGCGTAGAACCCGGTACGCAGTATTTT. The rearrangement uses TRBV9 and TRBJ2-3; D is unclear. V was pared by 0 bases and J by 8 bases, with 7 bases between. Germline V CDR1 and CDR2: SGDLS, YYNGEE. The CDR3 is 12 amino acids.

The CDR3 spells CASSLRTGGEETQYF. The CDR3 bases are TGTGCCAGCAGCTTGCGGACAGGGGGCGAGGAGACCCAGTACTTC. The chain carries TRBV5-4 and TRBJ2-5, with TRBD1 matching 11 bases. V was clipped by 1 base and J by 5 bases; unmatched bases: 4. Germline CDR1 is SGHNT and CDR2 is YYREEE (reference sequence). The CDR3 spans 15 residues.

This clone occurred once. This CDR3 is CASSLVISGGRTDTQYF. The CDR3 DNA reads TGCGCCAGCAGCTTAGTGATTAGCGGGGGGCGCACAGATACGCAGTATTTT. The V call is TRBV5-1, the J call TRBJ2-3, with TRBD2 matching over 10 bases. This CDR3 spans 17 amino acids. Germline CDR1 SGHRS, CDR2 YFSETQ. After removal of 2 bases from V and 1 base from J, the junction contained 7 bases not matched to a gene.

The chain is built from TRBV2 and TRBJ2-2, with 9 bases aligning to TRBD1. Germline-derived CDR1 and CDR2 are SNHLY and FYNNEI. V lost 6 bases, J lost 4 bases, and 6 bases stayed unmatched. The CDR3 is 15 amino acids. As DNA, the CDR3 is TGTGCCAGCAGGAAACAGGGGGCGAGCACCGGGGAGCTGTTTTTT. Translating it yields CASRKQGASTGELFF.

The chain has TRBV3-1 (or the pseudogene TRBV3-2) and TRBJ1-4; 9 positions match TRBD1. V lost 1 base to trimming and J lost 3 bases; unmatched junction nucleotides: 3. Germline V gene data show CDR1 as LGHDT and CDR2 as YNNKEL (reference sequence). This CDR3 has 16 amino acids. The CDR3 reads CASSQGQGEPNEKLFF. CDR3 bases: TGTGCCAGCAGCCAAGGACAGGGGGAACCTAATGAAAAACTGTTTTTT.

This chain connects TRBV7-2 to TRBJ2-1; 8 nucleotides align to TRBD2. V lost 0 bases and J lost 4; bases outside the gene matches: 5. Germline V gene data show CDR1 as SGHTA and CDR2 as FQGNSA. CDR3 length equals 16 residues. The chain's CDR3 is CASSLAFGGAYNEQFF. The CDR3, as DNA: TGTGCCAGCAGCTTAGCGTTCGGGGGGGCTTACAATGAGCAGTTCTTC.

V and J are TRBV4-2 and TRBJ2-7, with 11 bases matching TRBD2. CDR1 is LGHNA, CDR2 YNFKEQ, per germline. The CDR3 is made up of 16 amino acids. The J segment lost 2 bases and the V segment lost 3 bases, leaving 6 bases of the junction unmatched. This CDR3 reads CASSQRLAGPTYEQYF. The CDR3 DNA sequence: TGTGCCAGCAGCCAGAGACTAGCGGGGCCAACCTACGAGCAGTACTTC.

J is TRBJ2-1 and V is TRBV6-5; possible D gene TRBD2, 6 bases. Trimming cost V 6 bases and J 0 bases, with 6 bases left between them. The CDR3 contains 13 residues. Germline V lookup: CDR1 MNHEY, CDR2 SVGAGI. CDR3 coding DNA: TGTGCCAGCAGGGACTACTCCTACAATGAGCAGTTCTTC. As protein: CASRDYSYNEQFF.

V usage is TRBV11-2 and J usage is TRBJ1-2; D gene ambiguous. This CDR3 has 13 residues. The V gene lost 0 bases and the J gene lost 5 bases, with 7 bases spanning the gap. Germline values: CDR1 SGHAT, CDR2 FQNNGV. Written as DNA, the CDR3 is TGTGCCAGCAGCTTAGATTTCCAATATGGCTACACCTTC. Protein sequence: CASSLDFQYGYTF. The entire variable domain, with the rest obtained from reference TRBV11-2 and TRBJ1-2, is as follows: EAGVAQSPRYKIIEKRQSVAFWCNPISGHATLYWYQQILGQGPKLLIQFQNNGVVDDSQLPKDRFSAERLKGVDSTLKIQPAKLEDSAVYLCASSLDFQYGYTFGSGTRLTVV.